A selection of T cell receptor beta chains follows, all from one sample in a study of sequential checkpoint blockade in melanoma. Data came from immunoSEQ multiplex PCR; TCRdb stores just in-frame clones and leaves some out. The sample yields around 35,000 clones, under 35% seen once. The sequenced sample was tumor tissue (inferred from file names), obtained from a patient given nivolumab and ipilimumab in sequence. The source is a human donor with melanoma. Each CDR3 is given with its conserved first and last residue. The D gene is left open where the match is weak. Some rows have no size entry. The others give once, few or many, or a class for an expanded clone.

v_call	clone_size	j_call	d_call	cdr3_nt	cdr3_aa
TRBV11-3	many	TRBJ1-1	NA	TGTGCCAGCAGCCCCCGGGGGATGAACACTGAAGCTTTCTTT	CASSPRGMNTEAFF
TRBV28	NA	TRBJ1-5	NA	TGTGCCAGCAATGCGAAGGGTCAGCCCCAGCATTTT	CASNAKGQPQHF
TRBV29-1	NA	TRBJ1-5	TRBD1	TGCAGCGTTTCAGGGGGCAGGAGCAATCAGCCCCAGCATTTT	CSVSGGRSNQPQHF
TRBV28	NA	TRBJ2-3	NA	TGTGCCAGCAGTTTAGGGCAGCACAAGGGTACGCAGTATTTT	CASSLGQHKGTQYF
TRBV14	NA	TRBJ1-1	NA	TGTGCCAGCAGCCAGGGGGGCACTGAAGCTTTCTTT	CASSQGGTEAFF
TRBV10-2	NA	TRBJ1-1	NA	TGCGCCACCTCTCTGGATGCACGCACTGAAGCTTTCTTT	CATSLDARTEAFF
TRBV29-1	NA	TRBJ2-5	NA	TGCAGCGTTCAACCGTGGGGGGAGACCCAGTACTTC	CSVQPWGETQYF
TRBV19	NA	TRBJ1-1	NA	TGTGCCAGCCTAGGGGGGGTGACTGAAGCTTTCTTT	CASLGGVTEAFF
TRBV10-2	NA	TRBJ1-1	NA	TGCGCCAGCAGTGGGTCGATGGTAACCGAAGCTTTCTTT	CASSGSMVTEAFF
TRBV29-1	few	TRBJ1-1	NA	TGCAGCGTTGAACCCCAGGGCGAGAACACTGAAGCTTTCTTT	CSVEPQGENTEAFF
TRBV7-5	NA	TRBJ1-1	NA	TGTGCCAGCAGCTCGAGGGATAAGAACACTGAAGCTTTCTTT	CASSSRDKNTEAFF
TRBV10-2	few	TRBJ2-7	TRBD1	TGCGCCAGCAGTGACCCCGGGACAGGGGATTCCTACGAGCAGTACTTC	CASSDPGTGDSYEQYF
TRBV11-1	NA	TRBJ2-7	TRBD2	TGTGCCAGCAGCTTTGGACTAGCGGGGGGTTACGAGCAGTACTTC	CASSFGLAGGYEQYF
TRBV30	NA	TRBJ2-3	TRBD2	TGTGCCTGGAGCGGCACTAGCGCTAGTAAGCAGTATTTT	CAWSGTSASKQYF
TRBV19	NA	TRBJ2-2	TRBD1	TGTGCCAGTAGTATCTGGCAGGGGGCAAGCGGGGAGCTGTTTTTT	CASSIWQGASGELFF
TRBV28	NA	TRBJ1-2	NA	TGTGCCAGCAGTTTGGGGGGGTACGGCTACACCTTC	CASSLGGYGYTF
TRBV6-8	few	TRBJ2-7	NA	TGTGCCAGCACCAAAGGGGGGCCCACCTACGAGCAGTACTTC	CASTKGGPTYEQYF
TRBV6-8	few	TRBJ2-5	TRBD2	TGTGCCAGCAGTCCGGGGGGTCAAGAGACCCAGTACTTC	CASSPGGQETQYF
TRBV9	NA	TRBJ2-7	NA	TGTGCCAGCAGCGTAGACGGGACCTACGAGCAGTACTTC	CASSVDGTYEQYF
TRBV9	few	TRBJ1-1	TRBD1	TGTGCCAGCAGCGCCAACTCAGGGGGATTTAACACTGAAGCTTTCTTT	CASSANSGGFNTEAFF
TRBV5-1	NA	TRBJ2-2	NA	TGCGCCAGCAGCAACATACAGGGTCAAACCGGGGAGCTGTTTTTT	CASSNIQGQTGELFF
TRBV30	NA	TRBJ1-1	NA	TGTGCCTGGAGTAAAGGAAACCAGCGAGCTTTCTTT	CAWSKGNQRAFF